The 32 T cell receptor beta chains below were found in one sample sequenced in a study of shared clonotypes between healthy human individuals. TCRdb keeps only in-frame clones here, not all; method: immunoSEQ multiplex PCR. Of about 2.4 million clones in the sample, 80% to 95% were seen once. The sequenced sample was naive CD4+ T cells from PBMCs. Sample subset: CD45RA+ positively selected. Every receptor here comes from a man aged 18 to 30 in good health. Some clones in this sample may be carry-over from other donors' samples.

The V and J genes are TRBV4-3 and TRBJ2-5, with D unclear. The CDR3 extends over 11 amino acids. V was trimmed by 0 bases and J by 8 bases, leaving 4 bases between them. CDR1 and CDR2 (germline): LGHNA, YSLEER. Written as DNA, the CDR3 is TGCGCCAGCAGCCAAGATAGCACCCAGTACTTC. Amino acids: CASSQDSTQYF.

The chain links TRBV28 to TRBJ1-2, with D maybe TRBD1 (5 bases). The CDR3 is 15 amino acids. V was cut by 5 bases and J by 3 bases, with 16 bases left in between. Germline CDR1 MDHEN, CDR2 SYDVKM. DNA for the CDR3: TGTGCCAGCAGTCTCGCGGGGGGAGGAGACTATGGCTACACCTTC. Protein: CASSLAGGGDYGYTF.

The V gene is TRBV7-2, the J gene TRBJ2-7, with D unresolved. In germline, CDR1 is SGHTA, CDR2 FQGNSA. V was clipped by 2 bases and J by 0 bases, with 8 bases between them. This CDR3 spans 14 amino acids. This chain's CDR3 is CASSLFGDSYEQYF. CDR3 sequence (DNA): TGTGCCAGCAGCTTATTTGGGGACTCCTACGAGCAGTACTTC.

The V gene is TRBV14, the J gene TRBJ1-1; TRBD1 is a possible D gene (5 bases). The CDR3 covers 20 residues. Between the trimmed V and J ends, which lost 1 base and 9 bases, there was a span of 33 bases. Germline values: CDR1 SGHDN, CDR2 FVKESK. The chain's CDR3 is CASSQGRGADVGGVAGKAFF. CDR3 nucleotide sequence: TGTGCCAGCAGCCAAGGGAGGGGAGCTGACGTCGGCGGGGTAGCGGGGAAAGCTTTCTTT. Using reference TRBV14 and TRBJ1-1 for the parts outside the CDR3, the full variable domain is EAGVTQFPSHSVIEKGQTVTLRCDPISGHDNLYWYRRVMGKEIKFLLHFVKESKQDESGMPNNRFLAERTGGTYSTLKVQPAELEDSGVYFCASSQGRGADVGGVAGKAFFGQGTRLTVV.

This clone has more than one count but fewer than ten. The chain is built from TRBV7-6 and TRBJ2-7; 11 nucleotides agree with TRBD2. J gave up 3 bases and V 5 bases, and 3 bases lay outside the gene matches. Germline V gene lookup returns CDR1 SGHVS and CDR2 FNYEAQ. The CDR3 consists of 14 residues. The CDR3 DNA reads as TGTGCCAGCAGCGCCGGGACTAGCGGCTACGAGCAGTACTTC. This sequence encodes CASSAGTSGYEQYF.

The genes are TRBV5-6 and TRBJ2-7; the D gene is possibly TRBD2 (6 bases). V lost 1 base, J lost 3 bases, and 14 bases lay in between. CDR3 length: 15 residues. Germline CDR1 reads SGHDT; CDR2 reads YYEEEE. Here the CDR3 reads CASSLLGGRNYEQYF. CDR3 nucleotide sequence: TGTGCCAGCAGCTTGCTTGGGGGGAGGAACTACGAGCAGTACTTC.

This sequence joins TRBV27 and TRBJ2-7; 9 bases align to TRBD1. Germline CDR1 reads MNHEY; CDR2 reads SMNVEV (reference sequence). The CDR3 consists of 12 residues. With 4 bases clipped from V and 9 bases from J, the junction kept 4 bases outside the gene matches. The CDR3 loop reads CASSWDRVVQYF. For the CDR3, the DNA is TGTGCCAGCAGTTGGGACAGGGTTGTGCAGTACTTC.

This clone was recorded only once. V gene TRBV7-6 combines with J gene TRBJ2-1; possibly TRBD2 for D (6 bases). CDR1 and CDR2 from the germline V gene are SGHVS and FNYEAQ. The V and J ends lost 0 bases and 6 bases respectively, with 12 bases between them. This CDR3 spans 15 amino acids. In nucleotides, the CDR3 is TGTGCCAGCAGCTTAGCCCGACTAGAAGGCAATGAGCAGTTCTTC. It is translated as CASSLARLEGNEQFF.

This clone was observed a few times. The chain employs TRBV9 and TRBJ1-2, with D possibly matching TRBD1 (5 bases). CDR3 length equals 13 residues. The ends were cut back, 4 bases at V and 4 bases at J, with 11 bases in the middle. Germline values: CDR1 SGDLS, CDR2 YYNGEE. CDR3 nucleotide sequence: TGTGCCAGCAGCCCTAGACAGCGCTATGGCTACACCTTC. Translated, it gives CASSPRQRYGYTF.

V and J are TRBV27 and TRBJ1-5, with a tentative D call TRBD1 (5 bases). V lost 5 bases and J lost 0, with 14 bases in between. The germline V gene has CDR1 MNHEY and CDR2 SMNVEV (reference sequence). The CDR3 contains 16 residues. Here the CDR3 reads CASSPGRQYSNQPQHF. The CDR3 bases are TGTGCCAGCAGTCCAGGTCGACAGTATAGCAATCAGCCCCAGCATTTT.

The chain combines TRBV5-8 with TRBJ2-7; 9 nucleotides line up with TRBD1. CDR1 and CDR2 from the germline V gene are SGHTS and YDEGEE. J lost 5 bases, V lost 4 bases, and 13 bases had no gene match. The CDR3 extends over 16 amino acids. The CDR3 coding sequence is TGTGCCAGCAGCCCTACCGGGACAGGGAAGTCCCACGAGCAGTACTTC. It specifies CASSPTGTGKSHEQYF.

The genes are TRBV6-5 and TRBJ1-1; D is unresolved. Germline V gene lookup returns CDR1 MNHEY and CDR2 SVGAGI. The CDR3 loop spans 12 amino acids. V was trimmed by 6 bases and J by 6 bases, leaving 11 bases between them. The CDR3 sequence: CASSSATPEAFF. DNA for the CDR3: TGTGCCAGCAGCTCAGCAACACCTGAAGCTTTCTTT.

This chain uses TRBV7-2 with TRBJ1-3; 9 bases line up with TRBD1. Losses at the gene ends were 5 bases for V and 4 bases for J; bases not matched to a gene: 12. From germline, CDR1 is SGHTA and CDR2 FQGNSA. The CDR3 spans 17 residues. DNA of the CDR3: TGTGCCAGCAGCCCGGATCGGACAGGGGCGGAGGGAAACACCATATATTTT. Its protein product is CASSPDRTGAEGNTIYF.

This sequence joins TRBV5-1 and TRBJ2-1, with 10 bases matching TRBD2. V was clipped by 4 bases and J by 12 bases; unmatched bases: 13. From germline, CDR1 is SGHRS and CDR2 YFSETQ. This CDR3 has 15 residues. CDR3 in amino acids: CASSPRASGSHAQFF. For the CDR3, the DNA is TGCGCCAGCAGCCCCCGGGCTAGCGGGAGCCATGCGCAGTTCTTC.

This clone was detected only once. This rearrangement joins TRBV2 to TRBJ2-1, with 12 positions matching TRBD2. Germline CDR1 is SNHLY and CDR2 is FYNNEI. This CDR3 contains 20 residues. Trimming at V came to 6 bases and at J to 8 bases, leaving 23 bases not matched to a gene. The CDR3 spells CASSRRPGLAGGPADYEQFF. In DNA, the CDR3 is TGTGCCAGCAGCCGCCGCCCGGGGCTAGCGGGAGGGCCAGCTGATTATGAGCAGTTCTTC. Using reference TRBV2 and TRBJ2-1 for the parts outside the CDR3, the full variable domain is EPEVTQTPSHQVTQMGQEVILRCVPISNHLYFYWYRQILGQKVEFLVSFYNNEISEKSEIFDDQFSVERPDGSNFTLKIRSTKLEDSAMYFCASSRRPGLAGGPADYEQFFGPGTRLTVL.

Only one count was recorded for this clone. The V call is TRBV15, the J call TRBJ1-5; maybe TRBD1 (5 bases). There are 16 residues in the CDR3. Germline V gene data show CDR1 as LNHNV and CDR2 as YYDKDF (reference sequence). Trimming took off 3 bases at V and 7 bases at J, with 19 bases between the two ends. CDR3 nucleotide sequence: TGTGCCACCAGCAGGGGGCGTTTTACGGTCAGACAGCCCCAGCATTTT. Translation gives CATSRGRFTVRQPQHF.

V and J are TRBV30 and TRBJ2-2, with 10 bases that match TRBD2. The CDR3 totals 17 residues. CDR1 and CDR2 from the germline V gene are GTSNPN and SVGIG (reference sequence). The J segment lost 1 base and the V segment lost 4 bases, leaving 9 bases of the junction unmatched. The CDR3, as DNA: TGTGCCTGGATTTACCCTAGCGGGAGAGAGAACACCGGGGAGCTGTTTTTT. Protein sequence: CAWIYPSGRENTGELFF.

The chain has TRBV4-1 and TRBJ2-5; weak D call: TRBD1 (5 bases). V gave up 3 bases and J gave up 0 bases, with 11 bases separating them. Looked up from germline, CDR1 is MGHRA and CDR2 is YSYEKL. CDR3 size: 15 residues. CDR3 in DNA: TGCGCCAGCAGCCAGGGCAGGGCCAACCAAGAGACCCAGTACTTC. Its translation: CASSQGRANQETQYF.

This clone was seen a handful of times. The CDR3 coding sequence is TGTGCCAGCGACCTCCACCAGAACACTGAAGCTTTCTTT. Translation: CASDLHQNTEAFF. V is TRBV6-1 and J is TRBJ1-1, with no clear D. This CDR3 has 13 residues. V was trimmed by 8 bases and J by 1 base, leaving 11 bases between them. In germline, CDR1 is MNHNS, CDR2 SASEGT.

The chain uses TRBV6-6 and TRBJ1-4; D not certain. The CDR3 extends over 16 amino acids. With 2 bases removed from V and 4 bases from J, the gap between germline ends came to 14 bases. Germline CDR1 MNHNY, CDR2 SVGAGI (reference sequence). The CDR3 reads CASSYGGRVVNEKLFF. The CDR3 DNA reads TGTGCCAGCAGTTACGGTGGGAGGGTTGTTAATGAAAAACTGTTTTTT.

The chain recombines TRBV7-2 with TRBJ1-2; TRBD1 aligns across 7 bases. Looked up from germline, CDR1 is SGHTA and CDR2 is FQGNSA. The CDR3 loop spans 17 amino acids. The V and J ends lost 5 bases and 0 bases, in that order; junction bases with no gene match: 12. The CDR3 bases are TGTGCCAGCAGCCTGCGGACAGGAGTGATTTCTAACTATGGCTACACCTTC. This codes for CASSLRTGVISNYGYTF.

This chain joins TRBV6-6 and TRBJ2-7, with 7 bases identical to TRBD1. The CDR3 is 13 amino acids. CDR1 is MNHNY and CDR2 is SVGAGI in the germline V gene (reference sequence). Germline trimming cut 5 bases from V and 3 bases from J; bases unmatched to any gene: 4. The CDR3 coding sequence is TGTGCCAGCAGTATGGGACAGCGCTACGAGCAGTACTTC. Translation: CASSMGQRYEQYF.

V usage is TRBV18 and J usage is TRBJ2-7; unclear D gene. This CDR3 has 14 residues. The germline gives CDR1 KGHSH, CDR2 LQKENI. Trimming removed 3 bases at V and 0 bases at J, with 9 bases between. The CDR3 DNA sequence: TGTGCCAGCTCACCGTTAGAAAGCTCCTACGAGCAGTACTTC. Protein sequence: CASSPLESSYEQYF.

The chain is built from TRBV28 and TRBJ1-1; D is uncertain. CDR3 size: 12 residues. Germline V CDR1 and CDR2: MDHEN, SYDVKM. V dropped 3 bases and J dropped 7 bases, with 9 bases sitting between them. The CDR3 is CASSFNRHEAFF. The CDR3 nucleotides are TGTGCCAGCAGTTTCAACAGACATGAAGCTTTCTTT.

V is TRBV6-1 and J is TRBJ2-7; TRBD2 agrees at 13 bases. Losses at the gene ends were 8 bases for V and 2 bases for J; bases not matched to a gene: 6. Germline V gene lookup returns CDR1 MNHNS and CDR2 SASEGT. The CDR3 is made up of 15 amino acids. This chain's CDR3 is CASEEGLAGPYEQYF. The CDR3 DNA is TGTGCCAGCGAGGAGGGACTAGCGGGACCCTACGAGCAGTACTTC.

V gene TRBV6-6 combines with J gene TRBJ2-7; 8 nucleotides align to TRBD2. The germline V gene encodes CDR1 MNHNY and CDR2 SVGAGI (reference sequence). V was pared by 5 bases and J by 3 bases, with 9 bases of the junction left unmatched. The CDR3 sequence is 15 residues long. The CDR3 DNA sequence: TGTGCCAGCAGTAGGACACTAGCGGAGATCTACGAGCAGTACTTC. Residues: CASSRTLAEIYEQYF.

The chain recombines TRBV7-2 with TRBJ2-1; 7 bases align to TRBD2. CDR3 length: 16 amino acids. With V trimmed by 0 bases and J by 1 base, 3 bases remained unmatched. Germline V gene lookup returns CDR1 SGHTA and CDR2 FQGNSA. The DNA for the CDR3 is TGTGCCAGCAGCTTAGCATGGGGAGGGTCCTACAATGAGCAGTTCTTC. This gives the protein CASSLAWGGSYNEQFF. The whole variable domain, filled in from reference TRBV7-2 and TRBJ2-1, reads GAGVSQSPSNKVTEKGKDVELRCDPISGHTALYWYRQSLGQGLEFLIYFQGNSAPDKSGLPSDRFSAERTGGSVSTLTIQRTQQEDSAVYLCASSLAWGGSYNEQFFGPGTRLTVL.

This chain uses TRBV19 with TRBJ2-2; D unresolved. Trimming shortened V by 5 bases and J by 0 bases, and 4 bases separated the two germline ends. Germline assignment: CDR1 LNHDA and CDR2 SQIVND (reference sequence). The length of the CDR3 is 13 residues. CDR3 bases: TGTGCCAGTAGTCTCCCGAACACCGGGGAGCTGTTTTTT. As protein: CASSLPNTGELFF.

J is TRBJ2-7 and V is TRBV2; D might be TRBD1 or TRBD2, each matching 5 bases. This CDR3 has 16 amino acids. Trimming removed 0 bases from V and 1 base from J, with 13 bases in between. Germline loops: CDR1 SNHLY, CDR2 FYNNEI. The CDR3 loop reads CASSEALGGGSYEQYF. As DNA, the CDR3 is TGTGCCAGCAGTGAAGCGCTTGGGGGTGGGTCCTACGAGCAGTACTTC.

A remark on this clone: The sample carries other DNA sequences with the same CDR3. This chain uses TRBV28 with TRBJ1-1, with TRBD1 as a possible D gene (6 bases). In germline, CDR1 is MDHEN, CDR2 SYDVKM. The V end was cut by 6 bases, the J end by 3 bases, with 11 bases between. This CDR3 is built from 13 residues. The CDR3 here is CASRLQGDTEAFF. CDR3 bases: TGTGCCAGCAGGTTACAGGGTGACACTGAAGCTTTCTTT.

J is TRBJ2-4 and V is TRBV4-1; 10 bases are shared with TRBD1. V trimming: 1 base; J trimming: 1 base; junction bases outside the gene matches: 16. The CDR3 loop spans 21 amino acids. The germline CDR1 and CDR2 sequences are MGHRA and YSYEKL. The CDR3 region is CASSQVPAGTGEARAKNIQYF. The CDR3 nucleotides read TGCGCCAGCAGCCAAGTCCCAGCCGGGACAGGGGAGGCCAGGGCCAAAAACATTCAGTACTTC.

The genes are TRBV19 and TRBJ2-3; TRBD2 matches 9 bases. Germline V gene data show CDR1 as LNHDA and CDR2 as SQIVND (reference sequence). The CDR3 contains 14 residues. V shed 9 bases, J shed 5 bases, and the junction held 9 bases outside the gene matches. DNA for the CDR3: TGTGCCAGAGCGGGAGGCCAAAGGGAAGATACGCAGTATTTT. It is translated as CARAGGQREDTQYF.